This T cell receptor beta chain was profiled in a study of human T cells and chemical hapten exposure. Turning to the study itself: A mostly female patient group had alopecia areata, totalis or universalis.

Described time point: patch test 2, 6 weeks after DPC sensitization. Treatment described: therapeutic diphenylcyclopropenone sensitization with weekly scalp DPC. Germline CDR1 MNHNS, CDR2 SASEGT. V lost 1 base and J lost 6, with 12 bases in between. This CDR3 comprises 14 residues. MiXCR, applied by TCRdb to the RACE reads, yields one record per CDR3 protein. The sample lists a few hundred thousand distinct CDR3 sequences; about 6% were seen once. In its sample, this clonotype was seen many times. The receptor comes from a woman under 30 with alopecia areata. Some clones in this sample may be carry-over from other donors' samples. The gene calls are TRBV6-1 and TRBJ1-1; possibly TRBD1 for D (5 bases). Sequenced here: whole blood, sampled in connection with sensitization to the hapten diphenylcyclopropenone (DPC). The CDR3 coding sequence is TGTGCCAGCAGTGAAGTTCAGGGTCGGGCTGAAGCTTTCTTT. Amino acid sequence: CASSEVQGRAEAFF.